This T cell receptor (beta chain) was retrieved from a study of CD8+CD57+ T cells in acquired aplastic anemia. Looking at the study overall: Quantities of DNA derived from sorted CD4+ and CD8+ cells averaged 3.2 ug.

The template used for profiling TCR beta VDJ and CDR3 was genomic DNA. TCRdb re-called the reads with MiXCR, one entry per CDR3 protein. Of nearly 60,000 distinct CDR3 sequences listed, around 60% are singletons. Germline loops: CDR1 SGHAT, CDR2 FQNNGV. The CDR3 runs to 16 residues. The ends lost 1 base at V and 1 base at J; junction bases unmatched: 5. Whoever was chosen for sequencing had shown CD8+CD57+ cell expansion by flow cytometry. The patients, all of them, had severe acquired aplastic anemia. At the time of blood sampling, patients had not yet received any therapy. The receptor comes from a human donor with aplastic anemia. The chain links TRBV11-2 to TRBJ2-3; 7 bases are shared with TRBD2. The material sequenced was sorted CD4+, CD8+, or CD8+CD57+ T cells (not recorded which) from PBMCs. The CDR3 DNA is TGTGCCAGCAGCTTAGTCGGTCGGGGGGGCACAGATACGCAGTATTTT. Translated, it gives CASSLVGRGGTDTQYF.